A single sample is the source of the 30 T cell receptor beta chains below, sequenced in a study of response to subunit inactivated influenza vaccine. TCRdb itself ran the RT-PCR reads through MiXCR, one entry per CDR3 protein. The sample lists 550,000 to 800,000 distinct CDR3 sequences; over 11% were seen once. The input for sequencing was PBMCs from blood, taken around two weeks before vaccination. These receptors were taken from a man aged 50-59 years who received an inactivated influenza vaccine.

The chain uses TRBV28 and TRBJ2-1; TRBD2 matches at 9 bases. V shed 5 bases, J shed 4 bases, and the junction held 9 bases outside the gene matches. The germline V gene has CDR1 MDHEN and CDR2 SYDVKM. This CDR3 has 16 amino acids. In nucleotides, the CDR3 is TGTGCCAGCAGTAGAACAGGGACTAGCAGATACAATGAGCAGTTCTTC. It translates to CASSRTGTSRYNEQFF.

The rearrangement joins TRBV4-1 to TRBJ2-5; the match to TRBD2 covers 13 bases. Germline assignment: CDR1 MGHRA and CDR2 YSYEKL. Trimming removed 2 bases from V and 7 bases from J; junction bases left unmatched: 10. CDR3 length: 17 amino acids. CDR3 DNA: TGCGCCAGCAGCCAAACTAGCGGGGGGGCGGTGGAGGGGACCCAGTACTTC. It yields the protein CASSQTSGGAVEGTQYF.

This clonotype was seen only a few times. The CDR3: CASGLASGNEQFF. For the CDR3, the DNA is TGTGCTAGTGGTTTGGCAAGCGGGAATGAGCAGTTCTTC. The rearrangement joins TRBV12-5 to TRBJ2-1; D is perhaps TRBD2 (6 bases). CDR1 is LGHNT, CDR2 FRNRAP, per germline. Trimming left V 1 base short and J 7 bases short, with 8 bases between. The CDR3 covers 13 residues.

The chain couples TRBV7-8 to TRBJ2-3, with TRBD2 as a possible D gene (7 bases). The V gene lost 0 bases and the J gene lost 7 bases, with 14 bases spanning the gap. Germline-derived CDR1 and CDR2 are SGHVS and FQNEAQ. The CDR3 loop spans 15 amino acids. Here the CDR3 reads CASSLARGGPNTQYF. CDR3 sequence (DNA): TGTGCCAGCAGCTTAGCGAGGGGGGGGCCGAATACGCAGTATTTT.

The chain is built from TRBV20-1 and TRBJ2-1, with 7 bases that match TRBD1. CDR3 size: 15 residues. With 6 bases clipped from V and 3 bases from J, the junction kept 11 bases outside the gene matches. Per germline, CDR1 DFQATT and CDR2 SNEGSKA (reference sequence). CDR3 in amino acids: CSARDRDSYYNEQFF. The CDR3 region has the DNA TGCAGTGCGCGAGACCGGGACAGTTACTACAATGAGCAGTTCTTC.

There are a few counts of this clonotype. This chain uses TRBV11-1 with TRBJ2-3; 14 nucleotides line up with TRBD2. The V segment lost 5 bases and the J segment 1 base; nucleotides outside the gene matches: 8. The CDR3 runs to 18 residues. CDR1 is SGHAT and CDR2 is FQDESV in the germline V gene (reference sequence). The CDR3 here is CASSPGLAGGWGTDTQYF. Here the CDR3 DNA reads TGTGCCAGCAGCCCTGGACTAGCGGGAGGTTGGGGCACAGATACGCAGTATTTT.

This clonotype was seen more than once but under ten times. The chain employs TRBV4-3 and TRBJ2-4; tentatively, D is TRBD1 (7 bases). Deletions cut 0 bases from V and 7 bases from J, with 19 bases between. Germline V CDR1 and CDR2: LGHNA, YSLEER. The CDR3 totals 17 residues. CDR3 sequence (DNA): TGCGCCAGCAGCCAAGATCTGGGAGGCAGGGGGGAGAACATTCAGTACTTC. The encoded protein is CASSQDLGGRGENIQYF.

V is TRBV5-1 and J is TRBJ2-7, with 9 bases lining up with TRBD1. Trimming removed 4 bases from V and 5 bases from J; junction bases left unmatched: 16. CDR1 is SGHRS, CDR2 YFSETQ, per germline. This CDR3 is built from 17 residues. CDR3 in amino acids: CASSRWARQGVIDEQYF. DNA of the CDR3: TGCGCCAGCAGCCGTTGGGCCAGACAGGGGGTAATCGACGAGCAGTACTTC.

This clonotype has only a few counts. V gene TRBV30 combines with J gene TRBJ2-2; D call uncertain. The germline V gene encodes CDR1 GTSNPN and CDR2 SVGIG (reference sequence). CDR3 size: 13 residues. V was shortened by 4 bases and J by 2 bases, with 8 bases between the two germline ends. Written as DNA, the CDR3 is TGTGCCTGGACCCGGCTAAACACCGGGGAGCTGTTTTTT. Translating gives CAWTRLNTGELFF.

V gene TRBV4-1 combines with J gene TRBJ1-1; unclear D gene. The germline V gene has CDR1 MGHRA and CDR2 YSYEKL. With 3 bases removed from V and 1 base from J, the gap between germline ends came to 6 bases. CDR3 length equals 13 residues. CDR3 nucleotide sequence: TGCGCCAGCAGCCAGATGAAGAACACTGAAGCTTTCTTT. Translating gives CASSQMKNTEAFF.

This clonotype was observed many times. The chain uses TRBV10-3 and TRBJ1-2; possible D gene TRBD1, 6 bases. Germline CDR1 reads ENHRY; CDR2 reads SYGVKD. The ends were cut back, 3 bases at V and 7 bases at J, with 15 bases in the middle. The CDR3 contains 14 residues. The DNA of the CDR3 is TGTGCCATCAGTGACCCCGGGGGGGGCGGTGGCTACACCTTC. Its protein product is CAISDPGGGGGYTF.

This clonotype appeared many times. The chain carries TRBV7-8 and TRBJ2-3; either TRBD1 or TRBD2 may fit D (6 bases each). The germline gives CDR1 SGHVS, CDR2 FQNEAQ. The CDR3 totals 13 residues. Trimming pared 9 bases from V and 3 bases from J, leaving 13 bases between. The CDR3 reads CASEEGETDTQYF. The CDR3 coding sequence is TGTGCCAGTGAGGAGGGGGAAACAGATACGCAGTATTTT.

V and J are TRBV20-1 and TRBJ1-5, with a tentative D call TRBD1 (5 bases). V gave up 3 bases and J gave up 6 bases, with 18 bases separating them. The CDR3 totals 15 residues. In germline, CDR1 is DFQATT, CDR2 SNEGSKA (reference sequence). The DNA for the CDR3 is TGCAGTGCTAGTGACGGGGCAAGCCTTAGTCAGCCCCAGCATTTT. Translating gives CSASDGASLSQPQHF.

This clonotype was counted a few times. This chain links TRBV12-3 or TRBV12-4 with TRBJ2-5; D is perhaps TRBD2 (5 bases). The CDR3 loop spans 15 amino acids. Trimming cost V 5 bases and J 5 bases, with 18 bases left between them. CDR3 sequence: CASSPPGLRRETQYF. The CDR3 DNA is TGTGCCAGCAGTCCACCGGGTCTCCGGAGGGAGACCCAGTACTTC.

This clonotype has a count of ten or more. This sequence joins TRBV6-6 and TRBJ2-7, with TRBD1 matching over 7 bases. The germline gives CDR1 MNHNY, CDR2 SVGAGI (reference sequence). The CDR3 runs 13 residues. J gave up 2 bases and V 5 bases, and 3 bases lay outside the gene matches. This chain's CDR3 is CASSTDRTYEQYF. CDR3 in DNA: TGTGCCAGCAGTACGGACAGGACCTACGAGCAGTACTTC.

This clonotype was recorded a few times. The chain is built from TRBV5-1 and TRBJ1-1, with 8 bases matching TRBD1. The CDR3 has 18 amino acids. Germline values: CDR1 SGHRS, CDR2 YFSETQ. Trimming took 0 bases from V and 0 from J; bases not matched to a gene: 10. CDR3: CASSLGSGTGGVNTEAFF. For the CDR3, the DNA is TGCGCCAGCAGCTTGGGATCCGGGACAGGAGGCGTGAACACTGAAGCTTTCTTT.

This clonotype was counted a few times. The rearrangement links TRBV29-1 to TRBJ2-6; a possible D gene is TRBD2 (6 bases). This CDR3 contains 15 residues. CDR1 and CDR2 from the germline V gene are SQVTM and ANQGSEA. With 6 bases removed from V and 2 bases from J, the gap between germline ends came to 14 bases. The CDR3: CSVRGGATGANVLTF. CDR3 coding DNA: TGCAGCGTCCGTGGCGGGGCGACTGGGGCCAACGTCCTGACTTTC. The variable domain in full, with the rest retrieved from reference TRBV29-1 and TRBJ2-6, is SAVISQKPSRDICQRGTSLTIQCQVDSQVTMMFWYRQQPGQSLTLIATANQGSEATYESGFVIDKFPISRPNLTFSTLTVSNMSPEDSSIYLCSVRGGATGANVLTFGAGSRLTVL.

This clonotype appeared a few times. The chain links TRBV9 to TRBJ1-2, with D maybe TRBD1 (6 bases). From germline, CDR1 is SGDLS and CDR2 YYNGEE. V lost 3 bases and J lost 4, with 16 bases in between. The CDR3 consists of 15 residues. The CDR3 region is CASSAGQLLGYGYTF. DNA for the CDR3: TGTGCCAGCAGCGCAGGACAGCTCCTTGGCTATGGCTACACCTTC.

In its sample, this clonotype was seen a few times. CDR3 region: CASSTGLAGVNTGELFF. CDR3 nucleotide sequence: TGTGCCAGCAGCACCGGACTAGCGGGAGTCAACACCGGGGAGCTGTTTTTT. The chain joins TRBV7-3 to TRBJ2-2; 13 nucleotides line up with TRBD2. The CDR3 runs 17 residues. The germline V gene has CDR1 SGHTA and CDR2 FQGTGA. V shed 5 bases and J 2 bases; nucleotides not matched to a gene: 5.

In its sample, this clonotype was seen many times. Here the CDR3 DNA reads TGTGCCAGCAGTTCAACAATCATCAGGAACATTCAGTACTTC. Translating it yields CASSSTIIRNIQYF. The rearrangement joins TRBV12-3 or TRBV12-4 to TRBJ2-4; D is ambiguous. This CDR3 has 14 residues. V was clipped by 4 bases and J by 7 bases, with 14 bases between them.

J is TRBJ2-1 and V is TRBV20-1; 7 bases agree with TRBD2. The junction had 8 bases not matched to a gene; V was cut back by 6 bases and J by 6 bases. The CDR3 totals 13 residues. Germline CDR1 is DFQATT and CDR2 is SNEGSKA (reference sequence). The CDR3 spells CSARVLAANEQFF. The CDR3 DNA is TGCAGTGCGAGGGTTCTAGCGGCCAATGAGCAGTTCTTC.

This clonotype was seen ten or more times. The chain is built from TRBV10-3 and TRBJ2-6; TRBD1 agrees at 10 bases. Germline CDR1 and CDR2: ENHRY and SYGVKD. V shed 4 bases, J shed 0 bases, and the junction held 3 bases outside the gene matches. There are 17 residues in the CDR3. CDR3 region: CAISGGQGRSGANVLTF. The CDR3 region has the DNA TGTGCCATCAGTGGGGGACAGGGGCGCTCTGGGGCCAACGTCCTGACTTTC.

Ten or more counts support this clonotype. V usage is TRBV3-1 and J usage is TRBJ2-7; tentatively, D is TRBD1 (6 bases). The CDR3 covers 14 residues. The V and J ends lost 2 bases and 10 bases respectively, with 18 bases between them. From germline, CDR1 is LGHDT and CDR2 YNNKEL (reference sequence). The CDR3 sequence: CASSQRRDKEVQYF. The CDR3 DNA is TGTGCCAGCAGCCAACGACGGGACAAGGAAGTTCAGTACTTC.

The sample holds a few counts of this clonotype. This chain joins TRBV10-3 and TRBJ2-7, with D hard to call. This CDR3 spans 16 amino acids. The germline V gene has CDR1 ENHRY and CDR2 SYGVKD. V was pared by 4 bases and J by 1 base, with 17 bases between. The DNA of the CDR3 is TGTGCCATCAGTGCGGCCCAATTTCACGCTTCCTACGAGCAGTACTTC. It codes for CAISAAQFHASYEQYF.

The chain combines TRBV4-1 with TRBJ2-2; a weak D match, TRBD1 (5 bases). V was cut by 1 base and J by 4 bases, with 13 bases left in between. The germline V gene encodes CDR1 MGHRA and CDR2 YSYEKL. The CDR3 runs 16 residues. CDR3 region: CASSQGAGSTTGELFF. CDR3 coding DNA: TGCGCCAGCAGCCAAGGGGCAGGGTCTACCACCGGGGAGCTGTTTTTT.

V is TRBV15 and J is TRBJ2-7; possibly TRBD1 for D (5 bases). The CDR3 is made up of 14 amino acids. CDR1 LNHNV and CDR2 YYDKDF come from the germline V gene (reference sequence). Deletions cut 1 base from V and 3 bases from J, with 10 bases between. CDR3: CATSRGSGIYEQYF. DNA of the CDR3: TGTGCCACCAGCAGAGGTTCAGGGATCTACGAGCAGTACTTC.

This rearrangement joins TRBV27 to TRBJ2-7; D is unclear. Trimming left V 2 bases short and J 0 bases short, with 8 bases between. Per the germline V gene, CDR1 is MNHEY and CDR2 is SMNVEV (reference sequence). CDR3 size: 14 residues. The CDR3 is CASSLNSLSYEQYF. Written as DNA, the CDR3 is TGTGCCAGCAGTTTAAACAGTCTCTCCTACGAGCAGTACTTC.

In this sample, this clonotype turned up a few times. V usage is TRBV20-1 and J usage is TRBJ1-1; D uncertain. The V gene's germline CDR1 is DFQATT and CDR2 SNEGSKA (reference sequence). The germline V and J ends were trimmed by 5 bases and 0 bases, with 10 bases remaining between them. There are 13 residues in the CDR3. This CDR3 reads CSAEQNMNTEAFF. CDR3 nucleotide sequence: TGCAGTGCTGAGCAGAACATGAACACTGAAGCTTTCTTT.

The chain combines TRBV4-1 with TRBJ2-2; 7 bases are a match to TRBD1. Germline V lookup: CDR1 MGHRA, CDR2 YSYEKL. Trimming removed 1 base from V and 3 bases from J; junction bases left unmatched: 2. The CDR3 totals 15 residues. The CDR3 region is CASSQGDSDTGELFF. Here the CDR3 DNA reads TGCGCCAGCAGCCAAGGGGACAGTGACACCGGGGAGCTGTTTTTT.

The J gene is TRBJ2-4, the V gene TRBV4-1; 9 bases agree with TRBD2. This CDR3 comprises 18 residues. Germline loops: CDR1 MGHRA, CDR2 YSYEKL. V lost 0 bases and J lost 0; bases outside the gene matches: 6. The CDR3 nucleotides read TGCGCCAGCAGCCAAGAGGGTAGCGGGGGCGTAGCCAAAAACATTCAGTACTTC. It codes for CASSQEGSGGVAKNIQYF.